Below, 4 T cell receptor beta chains from the same sample are listed, as sequenced in a study of Ad26.COV2.S vaccination and SARS-CoV-2 variants. Some clones are missing from TCRdb's copy, which holds only in-frame ones; the method was immunoSEQ multiplex PCR. The repertoire holds some 350,000 clones, 85% to 90% seen once, with around 5.5% in the top ten. Treatment here: some 20 received Ad26.COV2.S at low or high dose, single or two shots; several received placebo; per-sample allocation not given. The samples date from day 63 after the first vaccine or placebo injection. The source material was peripheral blood, sampled in a trial of Ad26.COV2.S vaccine versus placebo. The receptor source for this set is a person aged 18-60 years who received the Ad26.COV2.S COVID-19 vaccine or a placebo.

The gene calls are TRBV7-2 and TRBJ1-4; TRBD1 matches at 9 bases. The germline CDR1 and CDR2 sequences are SGHTA and FQGNSA. J lost 8 bases, V lost 5 bases, and 6 bases had no gene match. This CDR3 spans 14 amino acids. CDR3 loop: CASSLTGGLEKLFF. The CDR3 coding sequence is TGTGCCAGCAGCCTTACAGGGGGCCTCGAAAAACTGTTTTTT. Together with reference TRBV7-2 and TRBJ1-4, the CDR3 gives the full variable domain: GAGVSQSPSNKVTEKGKDVELRCDPISGHTALYWYRQSLGQGLEFLIYFQGNSAPDKSGLPSDRFSAERTGGSVSTLTIQRTQQEDSAVYLCASSLTGGLEKLFFGSGTQLSVL.

The chain recombines TRBV3-1 (or the pseudogene TRBV3-2) with TRBJ1-2, with 7 bases that match TRBD1. Germline values: CDR1 LGHDT, CDR2 YNNKEL (reference sequence). The CDR3 loop spans 13 amino acids. The trim removed 2 bases at V and 8 bases at J, leaving 5 bases unmatched. CDR3 sequence reads: CASSQRDSGGYTF. For the CDR3, the DNA is TGTGCCAGCAGCCAACGGGACAGCGGGGGCTACACCTTC.

This clone was counted a single time. This chain joins TRBV11-3 and TRBJ1-3; tentatively, D is TRBD1 (6 bases). V lost 3 bases and J lost 3, with 18 bases in between. Looked up from germline, CDR1 is SGHNT and CDR2 is YENEEA. This CDR3 has 17 amino acids. The CDR3 loop reads CASSFGGPVTIGNTIYF. The CDR3 DNA reads as TGTGCCAGCAGCTTCGGGGGCCCTGTCACAATTGGAAACACCATATATTTT.

The DNA for the CDR3 is TGCAGCGTTCTGGTGGACTACGGGACTAGCGGAGTCCAAGAGACCCAGTACTTC. Translation: CSVLVDYGTSGVQETQYF. The chain recombines TRBV29-1 with TRBJ2-5, with 11 bases identical to TRBD2. From germline, CDR1 is SQVTM and CDR2 ANQGSEA. The CDR3 totals 18 residues. V gave up 5 bases and J gave up 1 base; unmatched junction bases: 15.